The rows below give T cell receptor beta chains drawn from one sample of a study of shared clonotypes between healthy human individuals. The assay was immunoSEQ multiplex PCR, and TCRdb's table has in-frame clones only and misses some. The sample holds a few million clones, just over 90% seen once. Sequenced sample: naive CD4+ T cells from PBMCs. These TCRs come from a man aged 18 to 29 in good health. Some clones in this sample may be carry-over from other donors' samples. Both conserved end residues are part of each CDR3. The D gene is left open where the match is weak. The size of a clone is reported for some rows only, either as once, few or many, or as a class for expanded clones.

j_gene,v_gene,abundance,d_gene,CDR3aa,CDR3nt
TRBJ1-4,TRBV28,.,.,CASSREREKLFF,TGTGCCAGCTCGAGGGAACGTGAAAAACTGTTTTTT
TRBJ2-3,TRBV28,.,.,CASSLPGTTDTQYF,TGTGCCAGCAGCCTGCCAGGGACGACAGATACGCAGTATTTT
TRBJ2-3,TRBV25-1,.,TRBD1,CASSELSRGRDTQYF,TGTGCCAGCAGTGAATTGAGCAGGGGGAGAGATACGCAGTATTTT
TRBJ2-1,TRBV14,.,.,CASSQDLVIRSYNEQFF,TGTGCCAGCAGCCAAGATTTGGTCATCCGCTCCTACAATGAGCAGTTCTTC
TRBJ2-1,TRBV27,.,.,CASRRPSRSPYNEQFF,TGTGCCAGCAGGCGTCCTTCGAGGAGTCCCTACAATGAGCAGTTCTTC
TRBJ2-1,TRBV4-3,.,.,CASSQDPRGAYNEQFF,TGCGCCAGCAGCCAAGATCCCCGCGGGGCTTACAATGAGCAGTTCTTC
TRBJ2-7,TRBV28,.,.,CASSSGGLNRYEQYF,TGTGCCAGCAGCTCCGGGGGGCTCAACCGGTACGAGCAGTACTTC
TRBJ2-4,TRBV19,.,TRBD1,CASSIWPGGGGIQYF,TGTGCCAGTAGTATTTGGCCAGGGGGTGGAGGCATTCAGTACTTC
TRBJ2-7,TRBV5-1,.,TRBD1,CASSPGTGRVYEQYF,TGCGCCAGCAGCCCCGGGACAGGGCGTGTGTACGAGCAGTACTTC
TRBJ2-5,TRBV5-1,.,TRBD2,CASRSLGRTSGSETQYF,TGCGCCAGCAGAAGTTTGGGGCGGACTAGCGGGAGTGAGACCCAGTACTTC
TRBJ2-1,TRBV5-1,.,.,CASSSRQSSYNEQFF,TGCGCCAGCAGTTCCAGACAGAGCTCCTACAATGAGCAGTTCTTC
TRBJ2-1,TRBV11-2,.,TRBD2,CASSLGGRGNEQFF,TGTGCCAGCAGCTTAGGCGGGAGGGGCAATGAGCAGTTCTTC
TRBJ2-1,TRBV10-1,.,.,CASDNEQFF,TGCGCGTCCGACAATGAGCAGTTCTTC
TRBJ2-1,TRBV11-2,.,TRBD2,CASSFPGSAGGPPGWFF,TGTGCCAGCAGCTTTCCAGGCTCTGCGGGAGGGCCTCCAGGTTGGTTCTTC
TRBJ2-2,TRBV18,.,.,CASSGTTNTGELFF,TGTGCCAGCTCAGGGACCACAAACACCGGGGAGCTGTTTTTT
TRBJ1-3,TRBV28,.,.,CATQDPGEPKPGNTIYF,TGTGCCACCCAGGACCCAGGGGAACCCAAACCTGGAAACACCATATATTTT
TRBJ2-1,TRBV19,.,TRBD2,CASRGTSGSLYEQFF,TGTGCCAGTAGAGGGACTAGCGGGAGTTTGTATGAGCAGTTCTTC
TRBJ2-7,TRBV28,.,TRBD1,CASSLIDRVRDF,TGTGCCAGCAGCCTCATCGACAGGGTTCGGGACTTC
TRBJ2-3,TRBV9,.,.,CASSPRLANPVDTQYF,TGTGCCAGCAGCCCCCGCCTCGCCAACCCTGTGGATACGCAGTATTTT
TRBJ2-5,TRBV6-6,.,TRBD2,CASSYVREGPKTQYF,TGTGCCAGCAGTTACGTGCGGGAGGGCCCAAAGACCCAGTACTTC
TRBJ1-4,TRBV19,.,.,CASKSGSNEKLFF,TGTGCCAGTAAGTCCGGCTCAAATGAAAAACTGTTTTTT
TRBJ2-7,TRBV9,.,.,CASSVEHSSYEQYF,TGTGCCAGCAGCGTAGAACATTCCTCCTACGAGCAGTACTTC
TRBJ2-7,TRBV28,.,.,CASSFGVSYEQYF,TGTGCCAGCAGTTTTGGCGTCTCCTACGAGCAGTACTTC
TRBJ2-1,TRBV5-4,.,.,CASSGRNEQFF,TGTGCCAGCAGCGGACGAAATGAGCAGTTCTTC
TRBJ2-1,TRBV7-9,.,TRBD1,CASSQTIRDRGFF,TGTGCCAGCAGTCAAACAATCCGGGACAGGGGGTTCTTC
TRBJ2-3,TRBV4-3,.,TRBD2,CASSQVPPREGNTDTQYF,TGCGCCAGCAGCCAAGTCCCCCCCAGGGAGGGGAACACAGATACGCAGTATTTT
TRBJ2-1,TRBV5-4,.,.,CASERGGSYNEQFF,TGTGCCAGCGAAAGGGGGGGGTCCTACAATGAGCAGTTCTTC
TRBJ1-5,TRBV15,.,.,CATSRGTSQPQHF,TGTGCCACCAGCAGAGGAACCTCTCAGCCCCAGCATTTT
TRBJ2-7,TRBV2,once,.,CATRTGTLTYEQYF,TGTGCCACACGTACCGGGACTCTAACCTACGAGCAGTACTTC
TRBJ2-7,TRBV28,.,.,CASSLPVRGGPEQYF,TGTGCCAGCAGCTTACCGGTCCGGGGAGGCCCCGAGCAGTACTTC
TRBJ1-1,TRBV6-5,.,.,CASSITGAGTEAFF,TGTGCCAGCAGCATAACAGGTGCGGGCACTGAAGCTTTCTTT
TRBJ2-1,TRBV6-4,.,TRBD2,CASIGTSGSPQFF,TGTGCCAGCATCGGGACTAGCGGGAGTCCGCAGTTCTTC
TRBJ2-2,TRBV6-5,.,.,CASAGDTGELFF,TGTGCCAGTGCGGGGGACACCGGAGAGCTGTTTTTT
TRBJ1-1,TRBV19,few,.,CATQGGTEAFF,TGTGCCACCCAGGGAGGTACTGAAGCTTTCTTT
TRBJ2-5,TRBV7-9,.,.,CASSPAPTYQETQYF,TGTGCCAGCAGCCCCGCCCCGACTTATCAAGAGACCCAGTACTTC
TRBJ1-4,TRBV5-1,few,TRBD1,CASSSSTGVEKLFF,TGCGCCAGCAGCTCTTCGACAGGGGTTGAAAAACTGTTTTTT
TRBJ2-3,TRBV27,.,TRBD1,CASRDGQVALLTTDTQYF,TGTGCCAGCAGGGATGGACAGGTGGCCCTCCTCACCACAGATACGCAGTATTTT
TRBJ1-5,TRBV5-1,.,.,CASSLDAAGAQPQHF,TGCGCCAGCAGCTTGGACGCAGCTGGGGCTCAGCCCCAGCATTTT
TRBJ2-7,TRBV10-3,.,TRBD2,CAIASIAGPPYEQYF,TGTGCCATCGCCAGTATAGCGGGACCTCCCTACGAGCAGTACTTC
TRBJ1-1,TRBV28,.,.,CASAMAGVNTEAFF,TGTGCCAGCGCCATGGCAGGGGTAAACACTGAAGCTTTCTTT
TRBJ2-7,TRBV6-5,.,TRBD2,CASSYREGRTYEQYF,TGTGCCAGCAGTTATCGGGAGGGTAGGACCTACGAGCAGTACTTC
TRBJ1-2,TRBV19,.,.,CASSEVLRRGYTF,TGTGCCAGTAGTGAGGTTTTGCGTCGGGGCTACACCTTC
TRBJ1-2,TRBV7-3,.,.,CASSLTGRGGYTF,TGTGCCAGCAGCTTGACGGGAAGGGGCGGCTACACCTTC
TRBJ1-5,TRBV28,.,.,CASSRTDSNQPQHF,TGTGCCAGCAGCCGCACTGACAGCAATCAGCCCCAGCATTTT
TRBJ2-5,TRBV6-6,.,.,CASSYRAEETQYF,TGTGCCAGCAGTTACCGGGCAGAAGAGACCCAGTACTTC
TRBJ1-2,TRBV28,.,.,CACAPGGANYGYTF,TGTGCCTGCGCTCCCGGTGGGGCTAACTATGGCTACACCTTC
TRBJ1-1,TRBV10-1,.,.,CASRGREGTEAFF,TGCGCCAGCAGAGGCAGGGAGGGGACTGAAGCTTTCTTT
TRBJ2-7,TRBV5-1,.,.,CASRPDNSYEQYF,TGCGCCAGCAGACCGGACAACTCCTACGAGCAGTACTTC
TRBJ1-1,TRBV25-1,few,.,CASSEYPGGDAFF,TGTGCCAGCAGTGAATATCCCGGGGGCGATGCTTTCTTT
TRBJ2-7,TRBV5-1,.,.,CASSWALSSVSYEQYF,TGCGCCAGCAGCTGGGCTTTGTCGTCTGTCTCCTACGAGCAGTACTTC
TRBJ2-5,TRBV28,.,.,CASSLSGSQETQYF,TGTGCCAGCAGTTTATCGGGGAGCCAAGAGACCCAGTACTTC